This T cell receptor (beta chain) was retrieved from a study of monozygotic twins with inflammatory bowel disease. Overall study results and limits: Immunosuppressive treatments were not uniform, and this may have added variability to patient repertoires. Against healthy co-twins, IBD patients had lower TCRbeta diversity (measured by inverse Simpson).

Both TCRalpha and TCRbeta cDNA were subjected to two nested PCRs lasting about 17 and 10 cycles. TCRdb re-called the 5' RACE reads and shows each CDR3 protein once, DNA omitted. The repertoire table contains around 380,000 distinct CDR3 sequences. Notes on this clonotype: Its antigen is unidentified.

Looked up from germline, CDR1 is MDHEN and CDR2 is SYDVKM. This CDR3 spans 18 amino acids. V is TRBV28 and J is TRBJ1-6; as DNA is missing, the TRBD1 call by TCRdb cannot be tested. This clonotype was sampled from a human donor with ulcerative colitis or Crohn's disease, or a healthy co-twin of an affected twin (not recorded which). Source material: blood. The CDR3: CASRLAADRGSFDSPLHF.